This TCR beta chain was retrieved from a study of beta chain features in type 1 diabetes. Reverse transcribing all isolated RNA meant expressed TCRB transcripts were sequenced. TCRdb's table, derived via immunoSEQ multiplex PCR, lists solely in-frame clones and lacks some. This sample has under 850,000 clones; roughly 12% occur once, and the top ten carry approximately 0.02%. Concerning this clone itself: Its antigen remains unidentified.

The V gene's germline CDR1 is LGHNA and CDR2 YNFKEQ. V was cut by 1 base and J by 4 bases, with 7 bases left in between. The CDR3 length is 13 residues. Broader study findings: Comparison showed that naive, central memory and Treg TCRB repertoires appeared more similar among patients than among healthy donors. Patients with Type 1 diabetes showed moderately but significantly shorter TCRB CDR3s in all four CD4+ subsets. For TCRB rearrangement, an influence of HLA type remained unresolved here.

The receptor was derived from a man between 18 and 35 years old with type 1 diabetes. The sample taken for sequencing was naive CD4+ T cells from blood. This chain joins TRBV4-2 and TRBJ1-2; D remains unclear. The CDR3 DNA reads as TGTGCCAGCAGCCAAGGTCCGGTCTATGGCTACACCTTC. The encoded protein is CASSQGPVYGYTF.